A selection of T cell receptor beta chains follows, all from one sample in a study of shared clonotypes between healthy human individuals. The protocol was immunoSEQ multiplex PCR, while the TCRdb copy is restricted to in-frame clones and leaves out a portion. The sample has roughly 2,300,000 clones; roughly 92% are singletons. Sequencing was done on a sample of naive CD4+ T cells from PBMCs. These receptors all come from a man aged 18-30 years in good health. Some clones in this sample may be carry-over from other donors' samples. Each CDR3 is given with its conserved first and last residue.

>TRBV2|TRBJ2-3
CASSDRSGDTQYF
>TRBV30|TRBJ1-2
CAWSPRLAGRYYGYTF
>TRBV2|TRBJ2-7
CASSVGRTYEQYF
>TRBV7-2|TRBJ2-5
CASSFGQGFETQYF
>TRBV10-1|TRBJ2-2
CASSESTGKTNTGELFF
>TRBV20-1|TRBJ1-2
CSARAVNGYTF
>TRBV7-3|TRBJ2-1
CASSLSSGSNEQFF
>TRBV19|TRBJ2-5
CASSLGVSETQYF
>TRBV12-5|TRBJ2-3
CASGLGTGGTDTQYF
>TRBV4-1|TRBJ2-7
CASSQVLLPYEQYF
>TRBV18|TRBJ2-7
CASSPFMQGSSPSSPVEQYF
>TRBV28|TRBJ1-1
CASRLNTEAFF
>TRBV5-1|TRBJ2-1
CASSLDRDNEQFF
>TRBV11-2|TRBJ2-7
CASTIVGPGYEQYF
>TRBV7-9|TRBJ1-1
CASTVGQGDTEAFF
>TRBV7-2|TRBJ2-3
CASSLVPGQQNF
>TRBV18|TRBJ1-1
CASSPPRGYTEAFF
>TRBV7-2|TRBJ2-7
CASSLQAVLGEQYF
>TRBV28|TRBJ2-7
CASSASGSINEQYF
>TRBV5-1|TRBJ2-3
CASSLPSGGTDTQYF
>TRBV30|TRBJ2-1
CAWSPQHNEQFF
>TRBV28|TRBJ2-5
CASTGIGETQYF
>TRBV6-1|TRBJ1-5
CASSRTRSNQPQHF
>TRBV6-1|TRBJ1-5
CASSALFLGSNQPQHF
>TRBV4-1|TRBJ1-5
CASSRLLGQLNQPQHF
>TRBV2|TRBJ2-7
CASSHRLAESYEQYF
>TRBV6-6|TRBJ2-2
CASIYRDVNTGELFF
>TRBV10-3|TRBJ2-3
CAISRTGEEDTQYF
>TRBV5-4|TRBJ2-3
CASSLRTSGDTQYF
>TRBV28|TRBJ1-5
CASSLLSGSGQVSGQPQHF
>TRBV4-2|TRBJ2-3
CASSQEPSGSTDTQYF
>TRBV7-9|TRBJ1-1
CASSLDSNTEAFF
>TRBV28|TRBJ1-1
CASSLHSSNTEAFF
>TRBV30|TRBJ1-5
CAWANRDNQPQHF
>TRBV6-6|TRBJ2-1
CASSPPTGLVNEQFF
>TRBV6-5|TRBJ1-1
CASSYRSRDTEAFF
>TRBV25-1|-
CASSGTVPYEQYF
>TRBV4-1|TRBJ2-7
CASSQDNRPGQATYEQYF
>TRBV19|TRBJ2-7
CASSGERGSYEQYF
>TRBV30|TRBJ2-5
CAWTVGSASQYF
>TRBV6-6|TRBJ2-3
CASKGAGGNTDTQYF
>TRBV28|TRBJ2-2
CASSPNPGQGRPGELFF
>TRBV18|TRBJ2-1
CASSPPGSSSYNEQFF
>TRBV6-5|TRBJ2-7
CASSYAGTSRREQYF
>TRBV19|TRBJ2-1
CASSIRSGVVYEQFF
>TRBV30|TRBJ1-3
CAWSGGAGTWGSGNTIYF
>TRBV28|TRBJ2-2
CASTDRTYDTNTGELFF
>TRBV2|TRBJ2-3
CASRIGGQGQTDTQYF
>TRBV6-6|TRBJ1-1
CASSYGGTDTEAFF
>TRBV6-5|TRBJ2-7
CASGSTTYEQYF
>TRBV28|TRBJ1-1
CASSAWGLDRGRNTEAFF
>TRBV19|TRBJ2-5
CASGSGRAETQYF
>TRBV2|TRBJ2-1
CASSSGVGGQFF
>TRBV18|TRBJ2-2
CASSPPRSTGELFF
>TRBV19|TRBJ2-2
CASSVGSGGGGTGELFF
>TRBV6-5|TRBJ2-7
CASSYSRRELSYEQYF
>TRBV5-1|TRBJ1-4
CASSSQGTNEKLFF